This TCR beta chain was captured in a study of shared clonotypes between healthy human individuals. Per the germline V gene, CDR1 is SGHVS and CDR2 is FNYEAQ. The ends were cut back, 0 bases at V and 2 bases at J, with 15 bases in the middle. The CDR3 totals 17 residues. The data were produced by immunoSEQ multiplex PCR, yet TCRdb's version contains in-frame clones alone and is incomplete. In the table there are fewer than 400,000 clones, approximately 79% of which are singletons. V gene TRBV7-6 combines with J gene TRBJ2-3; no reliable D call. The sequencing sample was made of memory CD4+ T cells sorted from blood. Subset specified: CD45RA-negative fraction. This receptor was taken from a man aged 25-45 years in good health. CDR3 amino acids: CASSLAPNTNPTDTQYF. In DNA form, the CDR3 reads TGTGCCAGCAGCTTAGCCCCCAATACAAACCCCACAGATACGCAGTATTTT.